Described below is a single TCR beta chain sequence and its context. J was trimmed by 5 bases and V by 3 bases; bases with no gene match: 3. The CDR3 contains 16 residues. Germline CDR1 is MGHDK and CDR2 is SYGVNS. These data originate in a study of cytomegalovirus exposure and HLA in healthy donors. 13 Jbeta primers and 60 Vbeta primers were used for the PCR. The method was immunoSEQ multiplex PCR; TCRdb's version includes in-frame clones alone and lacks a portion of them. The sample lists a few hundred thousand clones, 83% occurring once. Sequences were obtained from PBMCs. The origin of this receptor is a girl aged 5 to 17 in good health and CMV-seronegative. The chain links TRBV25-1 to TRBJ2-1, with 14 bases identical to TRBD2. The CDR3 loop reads CASSDLGLAGDNEQFF. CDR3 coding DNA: TGTGCCAGCAGTGACCTGGGACTAGCGGGAGACAATGAGCAGTTCTTC.